The sequence of this T cell receptor beta chain was determined in a study of shared clonotypes between healthy human individuals. The method was immunoSEQ multiplex PCR; TCRdb's version includes in-frame clones alone and lacks a portion of them. The table records 2 million to 2.5 million clones, approximately 96% of them present only once. As to this clone: Its target is unknown.

The study's findings and limits: Sorted-subset sequencing, rarefaction showed, was incomplete despite large depth. The four-donor shared clonotypes exceeded non-shared clonotypes in generation probability, with non-shared ones scoring lower. Researchers found naive subsets generally carried larger estimated richness than memory subsets. Blood alone was sampled, and tissue repertoires likely differ.

Trimming shortened V by 1 base and J by 4 bases, and 4 bases separated the two germline ends. The germline CDR1 and CDR2 sequences are LNHDA and SQIVND (reference sequence). CDR3 length: 12 residues. This TCR was sampled from a man younger than 35 in good health. Material: naive CD4+ T cells sorted from blood. Subset of the sample: CD45RA+ positively selected. V is TRBV19 and J is TRBJ2-5; D not certain. The chain's CDR3 is CASSIGLETQYF. In nucleotides, the CDR3 is TGTGCCAGTAGTATAGGGCTAGAGACCCAGTACTTC.